These 17 T cell receptor beta chains came from one sample sequenced in a study of T cells in Graves' hyperthyroidism and ophthalmopathy. The source material, RNA transcripts, was used to amplify TCR beta CDR3 regions. The TCR CDR3 was amplified in a first-round RT-PCR using the HTBI primer set. TCRdb processed the multiplex PCR reads anew with MiXCR; each CDR3 protein has one entry. The sample gives 500,000 or so distinct CDR3 sequences, around 16% of which show up once; 25% to 30% is in the top ten. Material: blood. These receptors all stem from a woman aged 25 to 39 with Graves' ophthalmopathy.

This clonotype was seen repeatedly, ten times or more. This rearrangement joins TRBV5-1 to TRBJ2-7, with 8 nucleotides matching TRBD1. V gave up 0 bases and J gave up 6 bases; unmatched junction bases: 5. From germline, CDR1 is SGHRS and CDR2 YFSETQ. This CDR3 spans 14 amino acids. The CDR3 DNA is TGCGCCAGCAGCTTGGGGGTGACAGGGGTCGAGCAGTACTTC. The encoded protein is CASSLGVTGVEQYF.

Of note for this clonotype: Given a much more abundant clone one base away, this may be a read error. The genes are TRBV29-1 and TRBJ2-7; D is undetermined. CDR1 is SQVTM, CDR2 ANQGSEA, per germline. The CDR3 runs to 12 residues. As DNA, the CDR3 is TGCAGCGTGCAGGATAGCTCCCACGAGCAGTACTTC. Encoded protein: CSVQDSSHEQYF.

There are a few counts of this clonotype. The chain joins TRBV28 to TRBJ2-1; TRBD2 matches 8 bases. Germline V gene data show CDR1 as MDHEN and CDR2 as SYDVKM. The length of the CDR3 is 16 residues. Germline trimming cut 9 bases from V and 2 bases from J; bases unmatched to any gene: 12. The CDR3 DNA is TGTGCCAGGGTCGACCCGAGCGGGAGTGCCTACAATGAGCAGTTCTTC. Protein sequence: CARVDPSGSAYNEQFF.

In this sample, this clonotype turned up a few times. V and J are TRBV7-9 and TRBJ2-7, with D tentatively TRBD2 (7 bases). This CDR3 region has 16 residues. The germline V and J ends were trimmed by 0 bases and 3 bases, with 15 bases remaining between them. CDR1 is SEHNR, CDR2 FQNEAQ, per germline (reference sequence). This chain's CDR3 is CASSLATGGQHYEQYF. The CDR3 nucleotides are TGTGCCAGCAGCTTAGCGACGGGGGGCCAGCACTACGAGCAGTACTTC. The full variable domain, rest sourced from reference TRBV7-9 and TRBJ2-7, is DTGVSQNPRHKITKRGQNVTFRCDPISEHNRLYWYRQTLGQGPEFLTYFQNEAQLEKSRLLSDRFSAERPKGSFSTLEIQRTEQGDSAMYLCASSLATGGQHYEQYFGPGTRLTVT.

At least ten counts were recorded for this clonotype. The rearrangement uses TRBV2 and TRBJ2-2; D gene ambiguous. V was trimmed by 6 bases and J by 5 bases, leaving 13 bases between them. Germline V CDR1 and CDR2: SNHLY, FYNNEI. The CDR3 has 14 amino acids. The CDR3 sequence: CASSPIGSTGELFF. CDR3 nucleotide sequence: TGTGCCAGCAGCCCAATCGGTAGTACCGGGGAGCTGTTTTTT.

CDR3 amino acids: CASRLDGLNQPQHF. For the CDR3, the DNA is TGTGCCAGCAGACTGGACGGTTTAAATCAGCCCCAGCATTTT. The chain is built from TRBV6-5 and TRBJ1-5; D remains unclear. The ends were cut back, 6 bases at V and 4 bases at J, with 13 bases in the middle. Germline V gives CDR1 MNHEY, CDR2 SVGAGI. CDR3 size: 14 residues.

This clonotype was picked up many times. This sequence joins TRBV28 and TRBJ2-7; 7 bases agree with TRBD2. The J segment lost 6 bases and the V segment lost 6 bases, leaving 11 bases of the junction unmatched. The V gene's germline CDR1 is MDHEN and CDR2 SYDVKM. This CDR3 contains 14 residues. The CDR3 region has the DNA TGTGCCAGCAGCCGAAGCGGGACCCTTGGCGAGCAGTACTTC. This translates into CASSRSGTLGEQYF.

CDR3 residues: CASSPLAGTSGMKSEQFF. CDR3 nucleotide sequence: TGTGCCAGCAGCCCCCTTGCTGGGACTAGCGGGATGAAAAGTGAGCAGTTCTTC. The gene calls are TRBV7-2 and TRBJ2-1, with 13 positions matching TRBD2. The CDR3 contains 18 residues. From germline, CDR1 is SGHTA and CDR2 FQGNSA. V was pared by 5 bases and J by 9 bases, with 16 bases of the junction left unmatched.

This clonotype was found many times. The rearrangement links TRBV3-1 to TRBJ2-7; the D is unclear. CDR3 length: 13 amino acids. In germline, CDR1 is LGHDT, CDR2 YNNKEL (reference sequence). Trimming removed 1 base from V and 2 bases from J, with 6 bases in between. CDR3 nucleotide sequence: TGTGCCAGCAGCCAAGGAGGAACCTACGAGCAGTACTTC. Its protein product is CASSQGGTYEQYF.

The J gene is TRBJ1-1, the V gene TRBV7-9; D remains ambiguous. The CDR3 runs 13 residues. Germline-derived CDR1 and CDR2 are SEHNR and FQNEAQ (reference sequence). V was cut by 1 base and J by 4 bases, with 7 bases left in between. The CDR3 sequence is CASSLEQLTEAFF. DNA for the CDR3: TGTGCCAGCAGCTTAGAACAGCTCACTGAAGCTTTCTTT.

This clonotype showed up many times. The chain links TRBV28 to TRBJ1-2, with D maybe TRBD1 (5 bases). The CDR3 totals 11 residues. V was trimmed by 5 bases and J by 8 bases, leaving 9 bases between them. Germline CDR1 and CDR2: MDHEN and SYDVKM. The chain's CDR3 is CASSPGMGYTF. DNA of the CDR3: TGTGCCAGCAGTCCAGGGATGGGCTACACCTTC.

A word on this clonotype: A much larger clone lies one base from this, so it may be a read error. J is TRBJ2-5 and V is TRBV28; 8 nucleotides agree with TRBD2. In germline, CDR1 is MDHEN, CDR2 SYDVKM. The CDR3 contains 15 residues. CDR3 amino acids: CAGRSGGPRLETQYF. CDR3 nucleotide sequence: TGTGCCGGCAGGTCGGGAGGGCCACGACTGGAGACCCAGTACTTC.

This clonotype appeared many times. The CDR3: CASSDRAISYEQYF. CDR3 bases: TGTGCCAGCAGTGATCGTGCGATATCCTACGAGCAGTACTTC. The rearrangement links TRBV2 to TRBJ2-7, with D uncertain. Germline CDR1 and CDR2: SNHLY and FYNNEI. This CDR3 contains 14 residues. Trimming removed 3 bases from V and 1 base from J, with 10 bases in between.

The chain links TRBV4-1 to TRBJ2-2; tentatively, D is TRBD1 or TRBD2 (6 bases each). This CDR3 spans 17 amino acids. The germline V gene has CDR1 MGHRA and CDR2 YSYEKL. The V gene lost 0 bases and the J gene lost 2 bases, with 13 bases spanning the gap. CDR3 DNA: TGCGCCAGCAGCCAAGACCGAGGGGGGTTAAACACCGGGGAGCTGTTTTTT. It translates to CASSQDRGGLNTGELFF.

On this clonotype itself: Possible read error: a much larger clone is one base away. The chain has TRBV28 and TRBJ1-4, with D perhaps TRBD1 (5 bases). The germline CDR1 and CDR2 sequences are MDHEN and SYDVKM. This CDR3 region has 15 residues. CDR3 nucleotide sequence: TGTGCCAGCAGTTGGACACTTGCAACTAGTGAAAAACTGTTTTTT. Residues: CASSWTLATSEKLFF.

There are many counts of this clonotype. The chain recombines TRBV20-1 with TRBJ1-2; a weak D match, TRBD1 (5 bases). V was cut by 5 bases and J by 3 bases, with 16 bases left in between. This CDR3 spans 14 amino acids. CDR1 and CDR2 from the germline V gene are DFQATT and SNEGSKA (reference sequence). The CDR3 is CSALRDRGHYGYTF. Here the CDR3 DNA reads TGCAGTGCTCTCCGGGACCGAGGACACTATGGCTACACCTTC.

In its sample, this clonotype was seen many times. The chain couples TRBV7-2 to TRBJ2-7, with a tentative D call TRBD1 (5 bases). Germline values: CDR1 SGHTA, CDR2 FQGNSA. The germline V and J ends were trimmed by 5 bases and 6 bases, with 14 bases remaining between them. The CDR3 covers 13 residues. CDR3 residues: CASSPGRAGEQYF. The DNA of the CDR3 is TGTGCCAGCAGCCCCGGCAGGGCAGGCGAGCAGTACTTC.